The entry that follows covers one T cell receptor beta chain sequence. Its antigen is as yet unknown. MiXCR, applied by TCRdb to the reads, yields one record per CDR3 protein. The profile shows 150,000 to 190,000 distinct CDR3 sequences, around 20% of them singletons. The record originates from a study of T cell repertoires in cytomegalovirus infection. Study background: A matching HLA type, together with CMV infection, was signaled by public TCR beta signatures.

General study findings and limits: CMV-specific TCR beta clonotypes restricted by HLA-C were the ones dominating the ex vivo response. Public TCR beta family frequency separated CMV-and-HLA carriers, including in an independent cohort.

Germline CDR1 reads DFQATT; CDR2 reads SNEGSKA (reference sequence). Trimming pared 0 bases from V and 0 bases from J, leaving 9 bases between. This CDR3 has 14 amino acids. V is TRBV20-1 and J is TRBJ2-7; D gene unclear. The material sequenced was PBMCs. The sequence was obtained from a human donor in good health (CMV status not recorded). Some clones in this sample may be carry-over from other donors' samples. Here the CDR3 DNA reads TGCAGTGCTAGAGATCCTATTAGCTCCTACGAGCAGTACTTC. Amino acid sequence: CSARDPISSYEQYF.